This TCR beta chain was profiled in a study of blood T cell repertoires in COVID-19. For the study at large: Sites in the United States, Italy and Spain provided acute and convalescent COVID-19 samples. In each case, the material was cDNA or gDNA derived from T cells, B-cell-depleted T cells, or PBMCs.

TCRdb's table, derived via immunoSEQ multiplex PCR, lists solely in-frame clones and lacks some. Altogether roughly 130,000 clones are present, roughly four fifths being singletons, with the ten largest covering around 12%. CDR1 and CDR2 (germline): KGHSH, LQKENI. The J segment lost 8 bases and the V segment lost 3 bases, leaving 12 bases of the junction unmatched. The length of the CDR3 is 16 residues. The V call is TRBV18, the J call TRBJ1-4, with TRBD1 identical over 7 bases. This clonotype originated in an elderly man with acute or convalescent COVID-19. Sequenced material: peripheral blood. This CDR3 reads CASSPNNRGAWEKLFF. CDR3 nucleotides: TGTGCCAGCTCACCGAATAACAGGGGCGCTTGGGAAAAACTGTTTTTT.